These T cell receptor beta chains were read from a single sample in a study of CD8+ T cells in alopecia areata. The assay was immunoSEQ multiplex PCR, and TCRdb's table has in-frame clones only and misses some. Here the sample spans around 140,000 clones, around 47% being singletons. Sequencing was carried out using CD4+ T cells sorted from blood. These receptors were obtained from a human donor with alopecia areata. CDR3s include the opening cysteine and the closing phenylalanine or tryptophan. A D gene is named only where the DNA matches it firmly. Clone size is stated in some rows and not others, as once, few, many or a class when expanded.

abundance	v_gene	d_gene	j_gene	len	CDR3aa	CDR3nt
-	TRBV20-1	-	TRBJ1-5	11	CSASPNQPQHF	TGCAGTGCTAGCCCCAATCAGCCCCAGCATTTT
-	TRBV7-8	TRBD1	TRBJ2-5	15	CASSPGTGFQETQYF	TGTGCCAGCAGCCCCGGGACAGGGTTCCAAGAGACCCAGTACTTC
few	TRBV29-1	-	TRBJ2-3	12	CSGRASTDTQYF	TGCAGCGGGCGGGCCAGCACAGATACGCAGTATTTT
-	TRBV6-6	-	TRBJ2-5	14	CASIGPVKEGTQYF	TGTGCCAGCATAGGGCCGGTAAAAGAGGGGACCCAGTACTTC
-	TRBV7-3	-	TRBJ2-1	15	CASSSRIAPNNEQFF	TGTGCCAGCAGCTCCAGGATAGCGCCAAACAATGAGCAGTTCTTC
-	TRBV29-1	-	TRBJ1-2	13	CSVAPTQGVGYTF	TGCAGCGTAGCTCCAACCCAGGGTGTTGGCTACACCTTC
few	TRBV11-2	-	TRBJ2-1	14	CASSPLRGRGEQFF	TGTGCCAGCAGCCCACTCAGGGGGAGGGGTGAGCAGTTCTTC
few	TRBV4-2	-	TRBJ2-3	20	CASSQDLGVAPFLTQDTQYF	TGTGCCAGCAGCCAAGATCTTGGGGTAGCACCGTTCTTGACACAAGATACGCAGTATTTT
-	TRBV18	-	TRBJ1-1	13	CASSQGDETEAFF	TGTGCCAGCTCACAGGGGGATGAAACTGAAGCTTTCTTT
-	TRBV4-1	-	TRBJ2-1	11	CASSQIGEQFF	TGCGCCAGCAGCCAAATAGGAGAGCAGTTCTTC
-	TRBV2	TRBD2	TRBJ2-7	15	CASSGTTSRAAEQYF	TGTGCCAGCAGTGGAACGACTAGCAGGGCTGCCGAGCAGTACTTC
-	TRBV7-9	-	TRBJ2-3	10	CASNPDTQYF	TGTGCCAGCAACCCCGATACGCAGTATTTT
few	TRBV7-3	TRBD2	TRBJ2-3	15	CASGAGRAGTDTQYF	TGTGCCAGCGGAGCCGGGAGGGCCGGCACAGATACGCAGTATTTT
-	TRBV30	TRBD1	TRBJ1-2	16	CAWSVLGQGENYGYTF	TGTGCCTGGAGTGTACTCGGGCAGGGGGAAAACTATGGCTACACCTTC
-	TRBV5-1	-	TRBJ1-1	14	CASRYGQLNTEAFF	TGCGCCAGCAGATACGGACAGCTGAACACTGAAGCTTTCTTT
-	TRBV6-1	-	TRBJ1-2	14	CASTRTGANYGYTF	TGTGCCAGCACTCGGACGGGAGCTAACTATGGCTACACCTTC
-	TRBV18	TRBD1	TRBJ1-1	18	CASSPLGTVGVVNTEAFF	TGTGCCAGCTCACCCCTCGGGACAGTCGGCGTAGTGAACACTGAAGCTTTCTTT
few	TRBV20-1	-	TRBJ2-1	10	CSAYYNEQFF	TGCAGTGCTTACTACAATGAGCAGTTCTTC
-	TRBV29-1	-	TRBJ2-7	11	CSVHRKNEQYF	TGCAGCGTACATAGAAAAAACGAGCAGTACTTC
-	TRBV5-1	TRBD2	TRBJ2-3	16	CASSPGLGKATDTQYF	TGCGCCAGCAGCCCGGGACTAGGAAAGGCGACAGATACGCAGTATTTT
-	TRBV18	-	TRBJ1-2	14	CASSPPFRGAGYTF	TGTGCCAGCTCACCACCTTTCCGGGGGGCCGGCTACACCTTC
-	TRBV4-1	TRBD1	TRBJ1-2	16	CASSPIVGTAANGYTF	TGCGCCAGCAGCCCGATCGTTGGGACAGCAGCTAATGGCTACACCTTC
-	TRBV7-8	-	TRBJ2-5	15	CASTARDLTQETQYF	TGTGCCAGTACCGCTCGGGATTTGACTCAAGAGACCCAGTACTTC
-	TRBV28	-	TRBJ2-7	12	CASSFSSYEQYF	TGTGCCAGCAGCTTCAGCTCCTACGAGCAGTACTTC
-	TRBV7-9	-	TRBJ2-3	15	CASSFRAANTDTQYF	TGTGCCAGCAGCTTCAGGGCGGCAAACACAGATACGCAGTATTTT
-	TRBV6-1	-	TRBJ2-5	13	CASSAGALGTQYF	TGTGCCAGCAGTGCAGGGGCCCTCGGGACCCAGTACTTC
-	TRBV30	-	TRBJ1-1	13	CAWKRQEGPEAFF	TGTGCCTGGAAGCGACAGGAGGGGCCTGAAGCTTTCTTT
-	TRBV6-6	-	TRBJ1-2	11	CASFDQGGYTF	TGTGCCAGCTTCGATCAGGGTGGCTACACCTTC
-	TRBV5-4	-	TRBJ1-1	13	CASSPPVSAEAFF	TGTGCCAGCAGCCCCCCGGTCAGTGCTGAAGCTTTCTTT
-	TRBV2	TRBD2	TRBJ2-1	15	CASSPTSGPNNEQFF	TGTGCCAGCAGTCCGACTAGCGGACCTAACAATGAGCAGTTCTTC
once	TRBV28	-	TRBJ2-3	14	CASSLPGATDTQYF	TGTGCCAGCAGTCTTCCGGGCGCAACAGATACGCAGTATTTT
-	TRBV28	TRBD2	TRBJ2-5	16	CASSQASGLAGGPVDF	TGTGCCAGCAGTCAGGCTTCAGGACTAGCGGGAGGGCCTGTCGACTTC
-	TRBV11-3	TRBD1	TRBJ2-5	13	CASSLGTGETQYF	TGTGCCAGCAGCTTGGGGACAGGAGAGACCCAGTACTTC